These T cell receptor beta chains were read from a single sample in a study of identical twins. TCRdb called the 5' RACE reads again in MiXCR, with one record for every CDR3 protein. Of 500,000 or so distinct CDR3 sequences in the sample, over 11% were seen once. The same sample was also used in a study of yellow fever vaccine responses in identical twins.

Sequencing used CD4+ T cells sorted from blood. All receptors come from a woman aged 18-29 years in good health. The CDR3 runs from the conserved cysteine through the conserved F or W. The D gene is left open where the match is weak. The size entry is marked missing in some rows and otherwise reads once, few, many or a size class.

. TRBJ2-6 few TRBV3-1 13 TGTGCCAGCAGCCAATTTGGGGCCAACGTCCTGACTTTC CASSQFGANVLTF
. TRBJ2-1 . TRBV12-3/TRBV12-4 16 TGTGCCAGCAGCCCCCCGCCCGCGGGCACCCTCAATGAGCAGTTCTTC CASSPPPAGTLNEQFF
. TRBJ1-5 few TRBV5-6 15 TGTGCCAGCAGCTTGATGCAGGGAGGAAATCAGCCCCAGCATTTT CASSLMQGGNQPQHF
. TRBJ1-5 few TRBV6-5 13 TGTGCCAGCGCTTACCTTGACAATCAGCCCCAGCATTTT CASAYLDNQPQHF
TRBD2 TRBJ2-5 . TRBV7-2 15 TGTTCCAGCAGCGCTAGCGGGCGCCCCCAAGAGACCCAGTACTTC CSSSASGRPQETQYF
. TRBJ2-2 . TRBV10-1 11 TGCGCCAACGGGGTGACCGGGGAGCTGTTTTTT CANGVTGELFF
. TRBJ1-6 few TRBV25-1 12 TGTGCCAGCAGTAAGGCGGATTCACCCCTCCACTTT CASSKADSPLHF
TRBD2 TRBJ2-7 . TRBV27 16 TGTGCCAGCAGTCCCAATTTCGGGGGAGGGCTCCGCGAGCAGTACTTC CASSPNFGGGLREQYF
. TRBJ2-1 . TRBV25-1 15 TGTGCCAGCAGTGGGTGGACCCAGCGAAGCAATGAGCAGTTCTTC CASSGWTQRSNEQFF
. TRBJ2-3 few TRBV7-2 16 TGTGCCAGCAGCGATGACTTACGGGGGGCTACAGATACGCAGTATTTT CASSDDLRGATDTQYF
. TRBJ2-1 many TRBV12-3/TRBV12-4 15 TGTGCCAGCAGTTTAAGTTTAGCCCATGGCAATGAGCAGTTCTTC CASSLSLAHGNEQFF
TRBD1 TRBJ1-6 . TRBV6-5 18 TGTGCCAGCAGTTACTCGGGGAGGGGGCAGAACTATAATTCACCCCTCCACTTT CASSYSGRGQNYNSPLHF
TRBD1 TRBJ2-1 many TRBV9 15 TGTGCCAGCAGCAAGGGACAGGGGGGAAGCAATGAGCAGTTCTTC CASSKGQGGSNEQFF
. TRBJ2-3 few TRBV29-1 15 TGCAGCGTTGCCCCCAGGGGGGAGAGCACAGATACGCAGTATTTT CSVAPRGESTDTQYF
. TRBJ2-4 many TRBV20-1 14 TGCAGTGCTTTCCTGCTCGGTGCCAAAAACATTCAGTACTTC CSAFLLGAKNIQYF
TRBD1 TRBJ2-4 . TRBV19 17 TGTGCCAGTAGTACCGTACCGGGACAGGGTGCCAAAAACATTCAGTACTTC CASSTVPGQGAKNIQYF
. TRBJ2-1 . TRBV6-6 16 TGTGCCAGCAGTTACGGTAGCCAGGCCTCCTACAATGAGCAGTTCTTC CASSYGSQASYNEQFF
TRBD2 TRBJ2-1 few TRBV7-2 15 TGTGCCAGCAGCCTCGTAAAGCGGGAGCTGAGTGAGCAGTTCTTC CASSLVKRELSEQFF
TRBD1 TRBJ1-5 few TRBV20-1 14 TGCAGTGCGCAGTGGGGACAGGGGGATCAGCCCCAGCATTTT CSAQWGQGDQPQHF
. TRBJ2-3 few TRBV6-5 15 TGTGCCAGCAGTTACTCTGCCGGGAACGCAGATACGCAGTATTTT CASSYSAGNADTQYF
TRBD1 TRBJ2-3 few TRBV19 17 TGTGCCAGTAGTTCCTATTTCGGACAGGTCGGCACAGATACGCAGTATTTT CASSSYFGQVGTDTQYF
. TRBJ2-3 few TRBV27 14 TGTGCCAGCAGTAAAACGCCACTCACAGATACGCAGTATTTT CASSKTPLTDTQYF